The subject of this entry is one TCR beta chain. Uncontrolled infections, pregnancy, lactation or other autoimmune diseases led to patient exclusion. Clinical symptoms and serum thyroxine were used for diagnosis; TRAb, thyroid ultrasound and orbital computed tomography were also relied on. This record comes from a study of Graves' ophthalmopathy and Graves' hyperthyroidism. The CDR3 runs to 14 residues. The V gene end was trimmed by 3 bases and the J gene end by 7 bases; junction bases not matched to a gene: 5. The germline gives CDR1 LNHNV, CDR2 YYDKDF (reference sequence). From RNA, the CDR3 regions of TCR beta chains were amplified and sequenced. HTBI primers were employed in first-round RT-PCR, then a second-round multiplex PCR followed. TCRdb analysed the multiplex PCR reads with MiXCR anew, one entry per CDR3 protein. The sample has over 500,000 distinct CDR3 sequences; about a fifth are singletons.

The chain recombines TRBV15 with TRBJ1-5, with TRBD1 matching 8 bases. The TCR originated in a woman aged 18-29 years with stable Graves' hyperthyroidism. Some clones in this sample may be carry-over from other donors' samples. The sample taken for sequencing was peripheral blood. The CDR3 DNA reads TGTGCCACCAGCAGTGACAGGGGAGGGCAGCCCCAGCATTTT. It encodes CATSSDRGGQPQHF.